The 3 T cell receptor beta chains below all came from one sample that was sequenced in a study of blood T cell repertoires in COVID-19. TCRdb keeps only in-frame clones here, not all; method: immunoSEQ multiplex PCR. In the table there are 180,000 or so clones, roughly 90% of which are singletons. The specimen sequenced was PBMCs or T cells enriched from blood (not recorded which). These receptors originate from a young woman who had recovered from COVID-19.

On this clone: The germline gene is not matched at one end of the junction; a read error may be the cause. The rearrangement joins TRBV11-2 to TRBJ2-1; the D is unclear. The V gene's germline CDR1 is SGHAT and CDR2 FQNNGV. The CDR3 runs 14 residues. The CDR3 DNA reads TGTGCCAGCAGCCTAGACCCGCTAGTCAATGAGCAGTTCTTC. It translates to CASSLDPLVNEQFF.

The chain combines TRBV4-1 with TRBJ1-4, with 7 bases fitting TRBD1. V was pared by 4 bases and J by 3 bases, with 5 bases of the junction left unmatched. CDR3 length equals 15 residues. Germline V lookup: CDR1 MGHRA, CDR2 YSYEKL. This CDR3 reads CASSLLGGSNEKLFF. As DNA, the CDR3 is TGCGCCAGCAGCCTATTAGGGGGCTCTAATGAAAAACTGTTTTTT.

The CDR3 protein is CASSPWDRMKDTQYF. Here the CDR3 DNA reads TGTGCCAGCAGTCCGTGGGACAGGATGAAGGATACGCAGTATTTT. This chain joins TRBV27 and TRBJ2-3, with 8 bases identical to TRBD1. Germline CDR1 MNHEY, CDR2 SMNVEV (reference sequence). The ends lost 5 bases at V and 6 bases at J; junction bases unmatched: 10. CDR3 size: 15 residues.